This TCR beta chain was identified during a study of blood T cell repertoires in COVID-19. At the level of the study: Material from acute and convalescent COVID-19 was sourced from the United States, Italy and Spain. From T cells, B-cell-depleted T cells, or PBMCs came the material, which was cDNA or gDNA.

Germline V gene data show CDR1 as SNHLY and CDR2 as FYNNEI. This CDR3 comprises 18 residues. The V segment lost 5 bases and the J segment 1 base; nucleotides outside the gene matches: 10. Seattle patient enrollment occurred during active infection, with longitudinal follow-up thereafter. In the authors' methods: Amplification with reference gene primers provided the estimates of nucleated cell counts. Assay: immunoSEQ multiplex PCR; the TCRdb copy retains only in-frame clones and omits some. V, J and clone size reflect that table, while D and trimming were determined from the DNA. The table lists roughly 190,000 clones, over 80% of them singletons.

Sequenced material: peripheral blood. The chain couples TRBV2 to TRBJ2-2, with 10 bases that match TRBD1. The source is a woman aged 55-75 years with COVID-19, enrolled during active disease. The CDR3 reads CASSRLGQGGRNTGELFF. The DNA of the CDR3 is TGTGCCAGCAGTCGACTAGGACAGGGGGGTAGGAACACCGGGGAGCTGTTTTTT.